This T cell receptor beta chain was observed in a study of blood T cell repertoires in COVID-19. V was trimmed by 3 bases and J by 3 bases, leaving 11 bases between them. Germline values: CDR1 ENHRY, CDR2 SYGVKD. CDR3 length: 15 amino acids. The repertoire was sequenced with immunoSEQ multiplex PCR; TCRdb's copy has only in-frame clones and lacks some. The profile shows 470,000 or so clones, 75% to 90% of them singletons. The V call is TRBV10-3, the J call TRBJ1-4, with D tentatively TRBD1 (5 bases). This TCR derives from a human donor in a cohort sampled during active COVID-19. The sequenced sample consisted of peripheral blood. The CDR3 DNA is TGTGCCATCAGTGATTCCGCAGGGCCTAATGAAAAACTGTTTTTT. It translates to CAISDSAGPNEKLFF.